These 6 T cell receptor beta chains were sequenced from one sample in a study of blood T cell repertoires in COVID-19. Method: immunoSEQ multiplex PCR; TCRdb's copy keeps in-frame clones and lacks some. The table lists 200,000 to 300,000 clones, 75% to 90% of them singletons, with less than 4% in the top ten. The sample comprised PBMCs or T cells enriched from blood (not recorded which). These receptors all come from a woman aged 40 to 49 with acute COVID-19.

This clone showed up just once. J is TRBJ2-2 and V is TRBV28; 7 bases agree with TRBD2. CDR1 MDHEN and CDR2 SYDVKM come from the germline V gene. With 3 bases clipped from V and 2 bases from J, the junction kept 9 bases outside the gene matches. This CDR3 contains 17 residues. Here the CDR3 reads CASSLSPAGLNTGELFF. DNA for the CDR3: TGTGCCAGCAGTTTGTCCCCAGCGGGATTAAACACCGGGGAGCTGTTTTTT. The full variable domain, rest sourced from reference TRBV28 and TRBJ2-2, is DVKVTQSSRYLVKRTGEKVFLECVQDMDHENMFWYRQDPGLGLRLIYFSYDVKMKEKGDIPEGYSVSREKKERFSLILESASTNQTSMYLCASSLSPAGLNTGELFFGEGSRLTVL.

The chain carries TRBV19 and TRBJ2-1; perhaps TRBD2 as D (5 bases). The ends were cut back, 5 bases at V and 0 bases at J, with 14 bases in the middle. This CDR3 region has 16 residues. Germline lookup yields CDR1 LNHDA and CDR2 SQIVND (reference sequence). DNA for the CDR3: TGTGCCAGTAGTGACCTGGGAGCGGTCTCCTACAATGAGCAGTTCTTC. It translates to CASSDLGAVSYNEQFF.

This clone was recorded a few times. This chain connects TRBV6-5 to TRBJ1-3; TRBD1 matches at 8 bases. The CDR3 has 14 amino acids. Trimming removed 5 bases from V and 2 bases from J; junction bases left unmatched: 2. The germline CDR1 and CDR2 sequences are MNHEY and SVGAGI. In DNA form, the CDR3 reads TGTGCCAGCAGTCAGGGGGCCACTGGAAACACCATATATTTT. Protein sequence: CASSQGATGNTIYF.

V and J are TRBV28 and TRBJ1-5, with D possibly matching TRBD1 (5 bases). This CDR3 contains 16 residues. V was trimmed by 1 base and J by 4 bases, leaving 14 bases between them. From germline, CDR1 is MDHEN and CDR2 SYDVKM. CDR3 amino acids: CASSLLMRDSNQPQHF. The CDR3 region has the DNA TGTGCCAGCAGTTTATTAATGCGAGACAGTAATCAGCCCCAGCATTTT.

Here the CDR3 reads CASTTAGEALPNQPQHF. The CDR3, as DNA: TGTGCCAGCACCACCGCGGGAGAAGCCCTCCCCAATCAGCCCCAGCATTTT. This sequence joins TRBV27 and TRBJ1-5, with D hard to call. The V gene lost 7 bases and the J gene lost 3 bases, with 22 bases spanning the gap. The CDR3 length is 17 residues. CDR1 and CDR2 (germline): MNHEY, SMNVEV (reference sequence).

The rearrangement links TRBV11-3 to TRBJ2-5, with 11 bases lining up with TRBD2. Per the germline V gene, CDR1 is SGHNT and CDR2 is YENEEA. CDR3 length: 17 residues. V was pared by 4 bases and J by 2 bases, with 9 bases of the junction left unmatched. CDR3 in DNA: TGTGCCAGCAGCTCGGGACTAGCGGAGGAGCCTCAAGAGACCCAGTACTTC. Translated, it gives CASSSGLAEEPQETQYF.